This is a list of T cell receptor beta chains from one sample in a study of post-analysis software for immune sequencing data. TCRdb called the PCR reads again in MiXCR, with one record for every CDR3 protein. The sample contains about 430,000 distinct CDR3 sequences, roughly 38% of which appear only once. Sequencing input: blood. The receptors here all came from a girl aged 2 to 10 with multiple sclerosis. The CDR3 runs from the conserved cysteine through the conserved F or W. The D gene is left open where the match is weak. The size entry is marked missing in some rows and otherwise reads once, few, many or a size class.

v_call: TRBV21-1
clone_size: few
j_call: TRBJ2-1
d_call: -
cdr3_aa: CASSNWRLSYNEQFF
cdr3_nt: TGTGCCAGCAGCAATTGGCGGCTCTCCTACAATGAGCAGTTCTTC

v_call: TRBV4-3
clone_size: -
j_call: TRBJ2-3
d_call: -
cdr3_aa: CASSQDLSVSLGDTQYF
cdr3_nt: TGCGCCAGCAGCCAAGATCTTTCAGTCTCCTTGGGAGATACGCAGTATTTT

v_call: TRBV28
clone_size: -
j_call: TRBJ1-4
d_call: -
cdr3_aa: CASSPPLLATNEKLFF
cdr3_nt: TGTGCCAGCAGTCCCCCCCTGCTTGCAACTAATGAAAAACTGTTTTTT

v_call: TRBV30
clone_size: -
j_call: TRBJ2-5
d_call: TRBD1
cdr3_aa: CAWRTGRETQYF
cdr3_nt: TGTGCCTGGAGGACAGGGCGGGAGACCCAGTACTTC

v_call: TRBV4-1
clone_size: -
j_call: TRBJ1-6
d_call: -
cdr3_aa: CASSQDRQRDNSPLHF
cdr3_nt: TGCGCCAGCAGCCAAGATCGGCAAAGGGATAATTCACCCCTCCACTTT

v_call: TRBV5-1
clone_size: -
j_call: TRBJ2-1
d_call: TRBD1
cdr3_aa: CASSFLEGAVYNEQFF
cdr3_nt: TGCGCCAGCAGCTTTTTAGAGGGGGCCGTCTACAATGAGCAGTTCTTC

v_call: TRBV11-2
clone_size: few
j_call: TRBJ2-3
d_call: TRBD1
cdr3_aa: CASSLKGTGFYPTDTQYF
cdr3_nt: TGTGCCAGCAGCTTAAAGGGGACAGGGTTTTATCCCACAGATACGCAGTATTTT

v_call: TRBV13
clone_size: -
j_call: TRBJ1-2
d_call: -
cdr3_aa: CASSSPGAGYTF
cdr3_nt: TGTGCCAGCAGCAGCCCGGGGGCTGGCTACACCTTC

v_call: TRBV12-3/TRBV12-4
clone_size: few
j_call: TRBJ1-5
d_call: -
cdr3_aa: CASSFIGGANQPQHF
cdr3_nt: TGTGCCAGCAGTTTTATCGGGGGAGCCAATCAGCCCCAGCATTTT

v_call: TRBV10-3
clone_size: few
j_call: TRBJ2-3
d_call: TRBD2
cdr3_aa: CAISDVVSGSVDTQYF
cdr3_nt: TGTGCCATCAGCGACGTCGTTAGCGGGAGTGTTGATACGCAGTATTTT

v_call: TRBV10-3
clone_size: -
j_call: TRBJ2-1
d_call: TRBD1
cdr3_aa: CAISYDRAWQFF
cdr3_nt: TGTGCCATCAGTTACGACAGGGCATGGCAGTTCTTC

v_call: TRBV13
clone_size: -
j_call: TRBJ2-7
d_call: -
cdr3_aa: CASSLEDRPEQYF
cdr3_nt: TGTGCCAGCAGCTTAGAGGACCGCCCCGAGCAGTACTTC

v_call: TRBV9
clone_size: -
j_call: TRBJ1-2
d_call: -
cdr3_aa: CASSVGYGYTF
cdr3_nt: TGTGCCAGCAGCGTTGGCTATGGCTACACCTTC

v_call: TRBV20-1
clone_size: few
j_call: TRBJ2-1
d_call: TRBD2
cdr3_aa: CSARSLAGQHNEQFF
cdr3_nt: TGCAGTGCTAGAAGTCTAGCGGGACAACACAATGAGCAGTTCTTC

v_call: TRBV3-1
clone_size: -
j_call: TRBJ2-1
d_call: -
cdr3_aa: CASSQDWGRELFNEQFF
cdr3_nt: TGTGCCAGCAGCCAAGATTGGGGACGGGAACTATTCAATGAGCAGTTCTTC

v_call: TRBV7-8
clone_size: -
j_call: TRBJ2-3
d_call: -
cdr3_aa: CASSLHIEQSDTQYF
cdr3_nt: TGTGCCAGCAGCCTTCACATAGAACAGTCAGATACGCAGTATTTT